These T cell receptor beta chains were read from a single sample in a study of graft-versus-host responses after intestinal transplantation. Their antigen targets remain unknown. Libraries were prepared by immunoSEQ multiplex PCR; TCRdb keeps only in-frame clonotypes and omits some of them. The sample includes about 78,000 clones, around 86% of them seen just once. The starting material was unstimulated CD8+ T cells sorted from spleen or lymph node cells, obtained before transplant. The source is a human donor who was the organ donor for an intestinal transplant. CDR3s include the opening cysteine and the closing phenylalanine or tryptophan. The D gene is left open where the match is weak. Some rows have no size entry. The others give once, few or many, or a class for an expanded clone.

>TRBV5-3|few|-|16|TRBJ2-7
CARSWIGPNRSYEQYF
TGTGCCAGAAGCTGGATTGGGCCAAACCGGTCCTACGAGCAGTACTTC
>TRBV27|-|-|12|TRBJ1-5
CASSFGQGPQHF
TGTGCCAGCAGTTTTGGCCAGGGGCCCCAGCATTTT
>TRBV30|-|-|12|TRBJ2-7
CAGTRDGYEQYF
TGTGCCGGGACCCGGGACGGCTACGAGCAGTACTTC
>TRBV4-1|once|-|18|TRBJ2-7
CASSQDYTDPTGIYEQYF
TGCGCCAGCAGCCAAGACTACACTGACCCCACTGGGATCTACGAGCAGTACTTC
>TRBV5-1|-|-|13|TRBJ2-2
CASSLEYTGELFF
TGCGCCAGCAGCTTAGAATACACCGGGGAGCTGTTTTTT
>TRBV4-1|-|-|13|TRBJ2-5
CASSQVTLETQYF
TGCGCCAGCAGCCAAGTCACGTTGGAGACCCAGTACTTC
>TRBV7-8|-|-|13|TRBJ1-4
CASSSFGGEKLFF
TGTGCCAGCAGCTCCTTTGGTGGCGAAAAACTGTTTTTT
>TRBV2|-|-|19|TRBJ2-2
CASSGTVEGGPFVTGELFF
TGTGCCAGCAGTGGGACCGTTGAGGGGGGGCCCTTTGTAACCGGGGAGCTGTTTTTT
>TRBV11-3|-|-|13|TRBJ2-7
CASSPQGSTEQYF
TGTGCCAGCAGCCCCCAGGGGTCGACCGAGCAGTACTTC
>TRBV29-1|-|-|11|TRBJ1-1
CSVFTNTEAFF
TGCAGCGTGTTCACGAACACTGAAGCTTTCTTT
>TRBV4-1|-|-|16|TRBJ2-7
CASSRTPTGSSYEQYF
TGCGCCAGCAGCCGAACCCCGACGGGCAGCTCCTACGAGCAGTACTTC
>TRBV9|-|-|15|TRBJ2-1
CASSVAGTSYNEQFF
TGTGCCAGCAGCGTAGCGGGGACCTCCTACAATGAGCAGTTCTTC
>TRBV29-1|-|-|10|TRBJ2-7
CSVEEGLQYF
TGCAGCGTTGAGGAGGGACTGCAGTACTTC
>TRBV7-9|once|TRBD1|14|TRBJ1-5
CASSQGGPSQPQHF
TGTGCCAGCAGCCAGGGGGGGCCCAGTCAGCCCCAGCATTTT
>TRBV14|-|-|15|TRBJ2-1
CASSQRSGKYNEQFF
TGTGCCAGCAGCCAAAGGAGCGGAAAGTACAATGAGCAGTTCTTC
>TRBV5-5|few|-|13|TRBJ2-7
CASSSGFRDEQYF
TGTGCCAGCAGCTCGGGATTCAGGGACGAGCAGTACTTC
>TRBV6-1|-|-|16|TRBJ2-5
CASSKAYGLLRETQYF
TGTGCCAGCAGTAAAGCGTATGGACTTCTAAGGGAGACCCAGTACTTC
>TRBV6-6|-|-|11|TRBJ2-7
CASSESYEQYF
TGTGCCAGCAGCGAATCCTACGAGCAGTACTTC